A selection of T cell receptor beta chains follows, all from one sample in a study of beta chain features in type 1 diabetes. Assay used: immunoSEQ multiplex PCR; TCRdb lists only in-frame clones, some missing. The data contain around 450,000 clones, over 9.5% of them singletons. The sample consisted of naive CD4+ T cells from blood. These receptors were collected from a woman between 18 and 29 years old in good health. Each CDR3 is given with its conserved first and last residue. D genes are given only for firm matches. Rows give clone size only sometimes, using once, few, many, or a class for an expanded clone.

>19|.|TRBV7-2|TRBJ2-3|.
CASSLVGRGLAASTDTQYF
TGTGCCAGCAGCTTAGTCGGGAGGGGGCTAGCGGCTAGCACAGATACGCAGTATTTT
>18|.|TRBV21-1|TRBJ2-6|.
CASSTRQGSSSGANVLTF
TGTGCCAGCAGCACGCGACAAGGGTCGAGCTCTGGGGCCAACGTCCTGACTTTC
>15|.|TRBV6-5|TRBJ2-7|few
CASSYSRDTPYEQYF
TGTGCCAGCAGTTACTCCCGGGACACCCCCTACGAGCAGTACTTC
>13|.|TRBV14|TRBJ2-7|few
CASSLWNTYEQYF
TGTGCCAGCAGCCTTTGGAACACCTACGAGCAGTACTTC
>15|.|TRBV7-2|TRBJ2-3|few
CASSLADVSTDTQYF
TGTGCCAGCAGCTTAGCCGACGTCAGCACAGATACGCAGTATTTT
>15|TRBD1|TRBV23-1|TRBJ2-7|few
CASTQPNITGVQQYF
TGCGCCAGCACCCAACCCAATATCACAGGGGTTCAGCAGTACTTC
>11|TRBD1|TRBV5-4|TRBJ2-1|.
CASSPGTGLFF
TGTGCCAGCAGCCCGGGGACAGGGCTGTTCTTC
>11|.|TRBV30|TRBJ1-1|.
CAWSMKTEAFF
TGTGCCTGGAGTATGAAAACTGAAGCTTTCTTT
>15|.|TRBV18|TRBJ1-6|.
CASHVKGQFNSPLHF
TGTGCCAGCCACGTAAAGGGGCAATTCAATTCACCCCTCCACTTT
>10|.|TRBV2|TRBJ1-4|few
CASMGEKLFF
TGTGCCAGCATGGGGGAAAAACTGTTTTTT
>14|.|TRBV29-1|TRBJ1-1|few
CSVEVRGENTEAFF
TGCAGCGTTGAAGTTCGGGGAGAGAACACTGAAGCTTTCTTT
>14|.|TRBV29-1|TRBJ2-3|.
CSVETQYGSDTQYF
TGCAGCGTGGAGACCCAATACGGATCAGATACGCAGTATTTT
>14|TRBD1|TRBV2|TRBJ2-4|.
CASTGTGSKNIQYF
TGTGCCAGTACCGGGACAGGGTCCAAAAACATTCAGTACTTC
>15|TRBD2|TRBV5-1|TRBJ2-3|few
CASSSGLAGTDTQYF
TGCGCCAGCAGCTCGGGACTAGCGGGGACAGATACGCAGTATTTT
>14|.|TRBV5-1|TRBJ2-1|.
CASSFQASNNEQFF
TGCGCCAGCAGCTTCCAAGCCTCGAACAATGAGCAGTTCTTC